This T cell receptor (beta chain) was recovered during a study of blood T cells in healthy people across ages (dated by TCRdb to about 2015). Study-wide context: In model experiments, template switching captured about one uniquely barcoded TCR beta cDNA molecule for every two T cells. Using deep sequencing normalized with unique cDNA molecular identifiers, the study measured how TCR beta repertoire diversity changes with age. The donors were split into four age groups: young (average about 15 years), middle-aged (more than 35), aged (around 67) and long-lived (over 80). To avoid experimental bias, donors of different ages were distributed randomly across sequencing lanes. Two additional independent replicas of 1 million unique cDNA reads from the same blood draw were analyzed for two donors (one aged 18 to 29 and one aged 80 or older). Results the study describes overall, beyond this receptor: Conclusive comparison of naive and antigen-experienced compartments was prevented by the profiling of bulk unsorted PBMCs. Because the CMV infection status of the donors was unknown, age-related changes in expanded clonotypes may potentially have been confounded. As age increased, observed TCR beta diversity per million T cells dropped in a roughly linear way, and a significant reduction was already evident by age 40. Observed TCR beta diversity correlated strongly with the percentage of naive T cells measured by flow cytometry. Estimates of total diversity based on one million sequenced T cells were considered lower bounds and underestimates. The long-lived group showed more naive CD4+ T cells, fewer expanded clones and increased TCR diversity than the aged group, suggesting age selection.

Donors were 35 to 40 systemically healthy Caucasian individuals from Russia aged roughly 6 to 90 years. Each donor gave about 11 milliliters of peripheral blood, drawn into EDTA-treated Vacutainer tubes. Ficoll-Paque density-gradient centrifugation was used to isolate PBMCs, with at least 6 million obtained per sample. Total RNA was extracted from PBMCs with Trizol reagent, with at least 6 micrograms obtained per sample. The percentages of naive CD45RAhigh/CD27high T cells were determined by flow cytometry on a PBMC aliquot from every donor. The CDR3 holds 12 amino acids from the cysteine to the phenylalanine. Only CDR3 DNA is held: 36 bases, read in frame from base 1. The V end loses 5 bases and the J end loses 8 bases, and a stretch of 10 bases separates them. Library preparation employed 5' RACE. Data came from an Illumina HiSeq 2500. A second PCR of about 6 to 11 cycles was run with a J-beta primer mix and a sample-barcoded 5' primer. A unique molecular identifier was introduced onto each TCR beta cDNA molecule by a template-switch 5' adaptor carrying 12 random nucleotides. Each sample yielded at least 3 million CDR3-containing paired-end reads. The Mint cDNA synthesis kit, primed by a TRBC-specific oligonucleotide, was used to synthesize first-strand cDNA from all RNA. All cDNA was treated with uracil-DNA glycosylase and then went through a first 18-cycle PCR with the universal primers M1SS and BC2_uni_R. The original methods were these. For normalization, 1 million high-quality reads, each with a distinct molecular identifier, were randomly selected from each sample. Reads sharing molecular identifiers were discarded rather than binned into consensus sequences. MiTCR, run with a Q25 quality threshold and the strictest error-elimination algorithm, handled CDR3 identification, clonotype clustering and error correction. A nonparametric unseen species model using Euler transformation provided a lower-bound estimate of total TCR beta diversity. Through fastp at Q25 and MiXCR, TCRdb rebuilt clones from the public reads, retaining in-frame beta chains. A single entry per CDR3 protein holds the most common genes and DNA from its merged rows. Clone size and V and J calls follow TCRdb, not the original study. The sample records fewer than 1.5 million distinct CDR3 sequences, around 39% of which are singletons. The ten largest clones represent roughly 8.2% of the sample.

As for this clonotype: The antigen it binds to is not known. No qualities accompany the bases; no much larger clone lies one base away.

This clonotype originated in a woman aged 18-29 years in good health. Sequencing input: blood. The sequence joins TRBV12-3 or TRBV12-4 to TRBJ2-1, with the D segment identity uncertain. For the CDR3, the sequence is CASSQKSDEQFF. The DNA reads as follows: TGTGCCAGCAGTCAAAAGAGCGATGAGCAGTTCTTC.